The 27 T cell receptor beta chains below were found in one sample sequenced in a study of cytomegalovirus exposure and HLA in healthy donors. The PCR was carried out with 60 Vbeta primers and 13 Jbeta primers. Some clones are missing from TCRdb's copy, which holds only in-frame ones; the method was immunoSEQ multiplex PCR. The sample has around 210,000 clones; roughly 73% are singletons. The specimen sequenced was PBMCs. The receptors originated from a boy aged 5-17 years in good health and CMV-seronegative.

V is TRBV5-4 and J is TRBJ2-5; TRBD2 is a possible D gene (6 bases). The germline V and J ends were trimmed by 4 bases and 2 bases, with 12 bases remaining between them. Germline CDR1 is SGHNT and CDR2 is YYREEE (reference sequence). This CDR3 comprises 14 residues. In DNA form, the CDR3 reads TGTGCCAGCAGCCCGGAGGGGAGGCAAGAGACCCAGTACTTC. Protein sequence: CASSPEGRQETQYF.

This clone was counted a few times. The CDR3 here is CAWKPPGSRMNTEAFF. The CDR3 DNA reads TGTGCCTGGAAACCCCCCGGGAGTCGAATGAACACTGAAGCTTTCTTT. This rearrangement joins TRBV30 to TRBJ1-1; D gene ambiguous. The ends were cut back, 4 bases at V and 0 bases at J, with 18 bases in the middle. The CDR3 covers 16 residues. The germline V gene encodes CDR1 GTSNPN and CDR2 SVGIG (reference sequence).

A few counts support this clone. The CDR3 sequence is CASSDRGWFTGNTIYF. The CDR3 DNA sequence: TGCGCCAGCAGCGATCGGGGGTGGTTTACTGGAAACACCATATATTTT. This rearrangement joins TRBV4-1 to TRBJ1-3; the D gene is possibly TRBD1 (5 bases). CDR1 is MGHRA, CDR2 YSYEKL, per germline. CDR3 length: 16 amino acids. The V end lost 5 bases, the J end lost 2 bases, and 16 bases lay between the germline ends.

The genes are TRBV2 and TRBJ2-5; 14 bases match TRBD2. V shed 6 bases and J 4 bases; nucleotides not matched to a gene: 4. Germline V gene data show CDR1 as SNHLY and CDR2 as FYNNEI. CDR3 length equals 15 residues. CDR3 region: CASRGTSGRGETQYF. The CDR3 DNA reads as TGTGCCAGCAGGGGGACTAGCGGGAGAGGAGAGACCCAGTACTTC.

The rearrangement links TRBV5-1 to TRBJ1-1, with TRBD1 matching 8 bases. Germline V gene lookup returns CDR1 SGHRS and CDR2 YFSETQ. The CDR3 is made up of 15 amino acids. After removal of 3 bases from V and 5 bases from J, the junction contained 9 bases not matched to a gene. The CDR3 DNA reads TGCGCCAGCAGCTCCGAGACAGGGGAATTGACTGAAGCTTTCTTT. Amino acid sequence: CASSSETGELTEAFF. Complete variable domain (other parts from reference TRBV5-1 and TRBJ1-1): KAGVTQTPRYLIKTRGQQVTLSCSPISGHRSVSWYQQTPGQGLQFLFEYFSETQRNKGNFPGRFSGRQFSNSRSEMNVSTLELGDSALYLCASSSETGELTEAFFGQGTRLTVV.

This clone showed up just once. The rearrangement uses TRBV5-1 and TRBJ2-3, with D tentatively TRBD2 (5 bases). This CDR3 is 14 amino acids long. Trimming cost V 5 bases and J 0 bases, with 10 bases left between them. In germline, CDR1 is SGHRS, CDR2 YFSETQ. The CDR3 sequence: CASRLGSSTDTQYF. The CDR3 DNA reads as TGCGCCAGCAGACTAGGCAGTAGCACAGATACGCAGTATTTT.

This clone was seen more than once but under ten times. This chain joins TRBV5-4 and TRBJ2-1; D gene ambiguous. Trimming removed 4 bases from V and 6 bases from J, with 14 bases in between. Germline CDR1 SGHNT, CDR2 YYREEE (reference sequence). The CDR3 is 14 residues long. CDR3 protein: CASSPVAVTNEQFF. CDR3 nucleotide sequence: TGTGCCAGCAGCCCCGTTGCGGTGACCAATGAGCAGTTCTTC.

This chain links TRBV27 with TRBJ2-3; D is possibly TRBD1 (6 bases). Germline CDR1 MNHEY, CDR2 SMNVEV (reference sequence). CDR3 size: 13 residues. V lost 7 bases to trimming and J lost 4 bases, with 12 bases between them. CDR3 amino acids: CASISHRADTQYF. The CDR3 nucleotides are TGTGCCAGCATTAGCCACAGGGCAGATACGCAGTATTTT.

DNA for the CDR3: TGTGCCACCAGCAGAGATTTTTCGGCGGAAAATGGCTACACCTTC. Translated: CATSRDFSAENGYTF. V usage is TRBV15 and J usage is TRBJ1-2; D is uncertain. The CDR3 contains 15 residues. The germline V gene encodes CDR1 LNHNV and CDR2 YYDKDF (reference sequence). V was trimmed by 0 bases and J by 6 bases, leaving 14 bases between them.

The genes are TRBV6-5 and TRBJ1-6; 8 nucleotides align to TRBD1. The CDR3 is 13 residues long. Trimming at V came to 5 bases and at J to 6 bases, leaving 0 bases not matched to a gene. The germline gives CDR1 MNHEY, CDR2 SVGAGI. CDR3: CASSGQGNSPLHF. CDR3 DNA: TGTGCCAGCAGTGGACAGGGTAATTCACCCCTCCACTTT.

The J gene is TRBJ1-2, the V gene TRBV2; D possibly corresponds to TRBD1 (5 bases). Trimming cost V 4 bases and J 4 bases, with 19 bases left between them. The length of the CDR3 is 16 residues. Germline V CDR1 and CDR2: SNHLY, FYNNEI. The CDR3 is CASSGGYREFGYGYTF. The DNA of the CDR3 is TGTGCCAGCAGTGGGGGGTATCGGGAGTTTGGCTATGGCTACACCTTC.

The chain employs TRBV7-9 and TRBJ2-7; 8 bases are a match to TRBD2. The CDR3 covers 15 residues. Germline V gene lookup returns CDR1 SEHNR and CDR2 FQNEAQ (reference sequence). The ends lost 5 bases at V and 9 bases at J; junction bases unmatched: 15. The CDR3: CASSSVDGTSGWQYF. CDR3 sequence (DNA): TGTGCCAGCAGCAGCGTGGACGGGACTAGTGGCTGGCAGTACTTC.

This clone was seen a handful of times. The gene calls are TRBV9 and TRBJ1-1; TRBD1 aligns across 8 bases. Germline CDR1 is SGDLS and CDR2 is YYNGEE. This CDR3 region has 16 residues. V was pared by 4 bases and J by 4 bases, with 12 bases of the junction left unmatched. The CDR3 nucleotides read TGTGCCAGCAGCCCCCAGACGGGACAGGTTATCACTGAAGCTTTCTTT. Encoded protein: CASSPQTGQVITEAFF.

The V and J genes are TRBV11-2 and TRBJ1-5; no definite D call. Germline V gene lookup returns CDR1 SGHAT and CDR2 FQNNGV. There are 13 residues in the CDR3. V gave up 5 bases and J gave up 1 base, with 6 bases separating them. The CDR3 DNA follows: TGTGCCAGCAGCCAATCCAGCAATCAGCCCCAGCATTTT. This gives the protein CASSQSSNQPQHF.

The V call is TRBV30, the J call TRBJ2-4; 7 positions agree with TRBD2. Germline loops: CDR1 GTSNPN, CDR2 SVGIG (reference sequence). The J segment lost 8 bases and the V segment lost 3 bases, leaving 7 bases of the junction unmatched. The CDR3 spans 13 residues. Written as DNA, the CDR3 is TGTGCCTGGAGCTGGACTAGTACAGACATTCAGTACTTC. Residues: CAWSWTSTDIQYF.

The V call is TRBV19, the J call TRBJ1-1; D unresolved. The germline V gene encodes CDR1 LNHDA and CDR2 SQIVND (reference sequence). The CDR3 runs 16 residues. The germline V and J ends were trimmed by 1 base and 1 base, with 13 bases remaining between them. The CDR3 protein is CASSIGHRSSNTEAFF. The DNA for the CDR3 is TGTGCCAGTAGTATAGGGCACCGTAGCTCGAACACTGAAGCTTTCTTT.

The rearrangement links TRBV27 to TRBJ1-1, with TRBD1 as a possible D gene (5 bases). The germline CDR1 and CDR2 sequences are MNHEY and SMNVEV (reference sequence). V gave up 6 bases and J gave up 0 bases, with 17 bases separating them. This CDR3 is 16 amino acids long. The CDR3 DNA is TGTGCCAGCAGACCGAAAGTGACAGTCATGAACACTGAAGCTTTCTTT. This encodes CASRPKVTVMNTEAFF.

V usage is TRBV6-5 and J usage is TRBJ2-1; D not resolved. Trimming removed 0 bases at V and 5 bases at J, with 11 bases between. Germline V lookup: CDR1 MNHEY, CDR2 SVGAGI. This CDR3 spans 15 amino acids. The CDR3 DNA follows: TGTGCCAGCAGTTACTCTAGTATCCCCGACAATGAGCAGTTCTTC. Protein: CASSYSSIPDNEQFF.

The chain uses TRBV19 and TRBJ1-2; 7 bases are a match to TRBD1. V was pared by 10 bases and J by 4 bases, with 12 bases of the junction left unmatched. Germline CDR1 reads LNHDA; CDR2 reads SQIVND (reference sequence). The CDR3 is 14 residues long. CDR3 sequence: CATSRQGPLYGYTF. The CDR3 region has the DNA TGTGCCACCAGCCGACAGGGTCCCCTCTATGGCTACACCTTC.

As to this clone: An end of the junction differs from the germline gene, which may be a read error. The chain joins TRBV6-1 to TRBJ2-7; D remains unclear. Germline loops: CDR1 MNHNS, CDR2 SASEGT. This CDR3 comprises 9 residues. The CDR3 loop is CASKKTRVF. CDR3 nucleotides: TGTGCCAGCAAGAAGACACGTGTCTTC.

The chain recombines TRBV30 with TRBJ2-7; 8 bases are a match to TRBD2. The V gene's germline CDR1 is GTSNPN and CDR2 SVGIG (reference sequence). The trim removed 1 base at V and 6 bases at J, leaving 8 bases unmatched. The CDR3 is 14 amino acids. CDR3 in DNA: TGTGCCTGGAGTGATGGCGGGGGGATTTGCGAGCAGTACTTC. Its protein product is CAWSDGGGICEQYF. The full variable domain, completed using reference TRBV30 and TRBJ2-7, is SQTIHQWPATLVQPVGSPLSLECTVEGTSNPNLYWYRQAAGRGLQLLFYSVGIGQISSEVPQNLSASRPQDRQFILSSKKLLLSDSGFYLCAWSDGGGICEQYFGPGTRLTVT.

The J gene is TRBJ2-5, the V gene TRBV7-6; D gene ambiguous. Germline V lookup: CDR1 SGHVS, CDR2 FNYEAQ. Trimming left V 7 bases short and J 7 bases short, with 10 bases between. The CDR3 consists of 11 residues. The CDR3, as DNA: TGTGCCAGCATCATTGGCTGGACCCAGTACTTC. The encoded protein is CASIIGWTQYF.

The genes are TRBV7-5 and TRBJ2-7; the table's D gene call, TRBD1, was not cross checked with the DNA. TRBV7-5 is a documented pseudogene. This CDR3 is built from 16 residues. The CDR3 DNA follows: TGTGTCAGAAGCCCGCTGGACAGGGAGGTTATCTACGAGCAGTACTTC. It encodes CVRSPLDREVIYEQYF.

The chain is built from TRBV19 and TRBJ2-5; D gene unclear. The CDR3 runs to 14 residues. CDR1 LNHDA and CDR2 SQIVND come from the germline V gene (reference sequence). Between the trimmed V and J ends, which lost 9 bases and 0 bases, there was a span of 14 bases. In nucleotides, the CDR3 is TGTGCCAGCCGCACAGAACTGTACCAAGAGACCCAGTACTTC. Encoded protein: CASRTELYQETQYF.

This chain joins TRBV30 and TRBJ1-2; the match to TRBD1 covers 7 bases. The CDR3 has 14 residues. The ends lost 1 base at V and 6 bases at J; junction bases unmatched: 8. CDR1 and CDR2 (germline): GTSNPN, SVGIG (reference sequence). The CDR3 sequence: CAWSAGQGEHGYTF. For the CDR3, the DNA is TGTGCCTGGAGTGCCGGGCAGGGGGAGCATGGCTACACCTTC.

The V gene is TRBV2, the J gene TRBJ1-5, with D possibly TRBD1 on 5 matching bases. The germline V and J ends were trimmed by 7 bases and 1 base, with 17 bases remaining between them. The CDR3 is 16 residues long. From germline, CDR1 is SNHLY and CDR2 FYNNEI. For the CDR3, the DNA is TGTGCCAGCACTAAGGGGTCGGGCCCGAGCAATCAGCCCCAGCATTTT. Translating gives CASTKGSGPSNQPQHF. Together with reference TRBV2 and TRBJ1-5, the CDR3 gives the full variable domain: EPEVTQTPSHQVTQMGQEVILRCVPISNHLYFYWYRQILGQKVEFLVSFYNNEISEKSEIFDDQFSVERPDGSNFTLKIRSTKLEDSAMYFCASTKGSGPSNQPQHFGDGTRLSIL.

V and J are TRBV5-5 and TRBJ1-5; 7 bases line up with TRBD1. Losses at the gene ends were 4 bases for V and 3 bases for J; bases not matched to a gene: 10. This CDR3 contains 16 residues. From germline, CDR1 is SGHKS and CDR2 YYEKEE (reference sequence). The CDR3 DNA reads TGTGCCAGCAGCGGTGCTACAGGGGCTCACAATCAGCCCCAGCATTTT. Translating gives CASSGATGAHNQPQHF.